Each of the 18 T cell receptor beta chains below was sequenced from the same sample in a study of cytomegalovirus exposure and HLA in healthy donors. Researchers ran the PCR with 60 Vbeta and 13 Jbeta primers. Some clones are missing from TCRdb's copy, which holds only in-frame ones; the method was immunoSEQ multiplex PCR. This table holds 110,000 or so clones, roughly 72% found once. The sample taken for sequencing was PBMCs. These receptors were taken from a woman aged 35 to 49 in good health and CMV-seropositive.

V usage is TRBV6-5 and J usage is TRBJ1-2; a weak D match, TRBD1 (5 bases). Germline assignment: CDR1 MNHEY and CDR2 SVGAGI. The length of the CDR3 is 14 residues. The V end was cut by 2 bases, the J end by 1 base, with 8 bases between. Written as DNA, the CDR3 is TGTGCCAGCAGTTACGGGGCCATTAACTATGGCTACACCTTC. Translation: CASSYGAINYGYTF.

The chain recombines TRBV9 with TRBJ2-3, with 8 bases that match TRBD1. The ends lost 1 base at V and 3 bases at J; junction bases unmatched: 7. CDR1 and CDR2 (germline): SGDLS, YYNGEE. The CDR3 is made up of 16 amino acids. CDR3 protein: CASSVSWTGWTDTQYF. CDR3 DNA sequence: TGTGCCAGCAGCGTATCATGGACAGGGTGGACAGATACGCAGTATTTT. The full variable domain, its missing parts supplied by reference TRBV9 and TRBJ2-3, is DSGVTQTPKHLITATGQRVTLRCSPRSGDLSVYWYQQSLDQGLQFLIQYYNGEERAKGNILERFSAQQFPDLHSELNLSSLELGDSALYFCASSVSWTGWTDTQYFGPGTRLTVL.

This clone was seen a few times. The chain employs TRBV27 and TRBJ1-2, with TRBD1 as a possible D gene (5 bases). The CDR3 runs 13 residues. V dropped 4 bases and J dropped 4 bases, with 10 bases sitting between them. Per germline, CDR1 MNHEY and CDR2 SMNVEV (reference sequence). CDR3 DNA: TGTGCCAGCAGTTCGGGACTGTTCTATGGCTACACCTTC. This translates into CASSSGLFYGYTF.

The chain uses TRBV11-3 and TRBJ1-3, with 7 positions matching TRBD1. With V trimmed by 5 bases and J by 7 bases, 8 bases remained unmatched. Germline V gene lookup returns CDR1 SGHNT and CDR2 YENEEA. The CDR3 spans 14 residues. CDR3 coding DNA: TGTGCCAGCAGCCTTGACAGGGATGGGAACACCATATATTTT. It yields the protein CASSLDRDGNTIYF.

The sample holds a few counts of this clone. This chain connects TRBV7-2 to TRBJ2-2; TRBD2 matches at 11 bases. Germline CDR1 SGHTA, CDR2 FQGNSA. The CDR3 has 17 residues. The junction had 9 bases not matched to a gene; V was cut back by 5 bases and J by 4 bases. The CDR3 DNA reads as TGTGCCAGCAGCCCTAGGGGTAGCGGGAGGGGCACCGGGGAGCTGTTTTTT. Its translation is CASSPRGSGRGTGELFF.

This clone has more than one count but fewer than ten. V usage is TRBV4-2 and J usage is TRBJ2-4, with D maybe TRBD2 (5 bases). Per the germline V gene, CDR1 is LGHNA and CDR2 is YNFKEQ. The CDR3 consists of 15 residues. V lost 0 bases and J lost 8, with 14 bases in between. The CDR3 region has the DNA TGTGCCAGCAGCCAAGATCTCCCAAGCGGAGACATTCAGTACTTC. As protein: CASSQDLPSGDIQYF.

The chain carries TRBV7-9 and TRBJ1-1; D unresolved. Germline CDR1 is SEHNR and CDR2 is FQNEAQ (reference sequence). CDR3 length: 15 amino acids. The ends were cut back, 5 bases at V and 3 bases at J, with 16 bases in the middle. DNA of the CDR3: TGTGCCAGCAGCCTGTCGTGGGAGGGCGACACTGAAGCTTTCTTT. Its translation is CASSLSWEGDTEAFF.

The rearrangement links TRBV6-1 to TRBJ1-2, with TRBD1 as a possible D gene (5 bases). Germline V gene data show CDR1 as MNHNS and CDR2 as SASEGT. V gave up 5 bases and J gave up 7 bases, with 14 bases separating them. The CDR3 has 13 residues. CDR3 sequence reads: CASSMTVIGGYTF. DNA for the CDR3: TGTGCCAGCAGTATGACAGTAATTGGTGGCTACACCTTC.

This sequence joins TRBV13 and TRBJ1-1; 7 bases are a match to TRBD1. CDR3 length equals 19 residues. From germline, CDR1 is PRHDT and CDR2 FYEKMQ (reference sequence). J was trimmed by 0 bases and V by 3 bases; bases with no gene match: 16. In DNA, the CDR3 is TGTGCCAGCAGCTTCGAGTTCGCGCTGTCGACAGGGATGAACACTGAAGCTTTCTTT. Translating gives CASSFEFALSTGMNTEAFF.

The chain combines TRBV7-6 with TRBJ1-4; D not resolved. The V gene's germline CDR1 is SGHVS and CDR2 FNYEAQ. Deletions cut 1 base from V and 6 bases from J, with 9 bases between. The CDR3 extends over 14 amino acids. The chain's CDR3 is CASSLGPGYEKLFF. The CDR3 region has the DNA TGTGCCAGCAGCTTAGGGCCAGGATATGAAAAACTGTTTTTT.

As to this clone: Its ends do not fully match the called genes, so a read error is possible. The identical CDR3 is also encoded by other nucleotide sequences in the sample. The J gene is TRBJ2-7, the V gene TRBV7-6; the match to TRBD1 covers 7 bases. Germline V gives CDR1 SGHVS, CDR2 FNYEAQ. This CDR3 has 11 residues. The CDR3 loop reads CASSTGDEQYF. DNA for the CDR3: TGTGCCAGCAGCACAGGGGACGAGCAGTATTTC.

The chain has TRBV5-1 and TRBJ2-1, with TRBD2 identical over 7 bases. V shed 4 bases and J 4 bases; nucleotides not matched to a gene: 14. This CDR3 has 17 residues. From germline, CDR1 is SGHRS and CDR2 YFSETQ. CDR3 loop: CASSNSGATLFYNEQFF. For the CDR3, the DNA is TGCGCCAGCAGCAACAGCGGGGCCACCCTCTTTTACAATGAGCAGTTCTTC. Filled out from reference TRBV5-1 and TRBJ2-1, the complete variable domain reads KAGVTQTPRYLIKTRGQQVTLSCSPISGHRSVSWYQQTPGQGLQFLFEYFSETQRNKGNFPGRFSGRQFSNSRSEMNVSTLELGDSALYLCASSNSGATLFYNEQFFGPGTRLTVL.

This chain connects TRBV11-2 to TRBJ1-2; D is uncertain. The V end lost 8 bases, the J end lost 3 bases, and 13 bases lay between the germline ends. CDR1 and CDR2 (germline): SGHAT, FQNNGV. This CDR3 contains 13 residues. In DNA form, the CDR3 reads TGTGCCAGCGACGCGGGAGGGTACTATGGCTACACCTTC. Translating gives CASDAGGYYGYTF.

The chain is built from TRBV9 and TRBJ2-1; 10 nucleotides line up with TRBD1. The V gene end was trimmed by 2 bases and the J gene end by 4 bases; junction bases not matched to a gene: 3. Per germline, CDR1 SGDLS and CDR2 YYNGEE. This CDR3 has 15 amino acids. CDR3 DNA sequence: TGTGCCAGCAGCGTCGGACAGGGGGGTTACAATGAGCAGTTCTTC. This gives the protein CASSVGQGGYNEQFF. The whole variable domain, remainder taken from reference TRBV9 and TRBJ2-1, is DSGVTQTPKHLITATGQRVTLRCSPRSGDLSVYWYQQSLDQGLQFLIQYYNGEERAKGNILERFSAQQFPDLHSELNLSSLELGDSALYFCASSVGQGGYNEQFFGPGTRLTVL.

The chain uses TRBV5-1 and TRBJ2-5, with D possibly matching TRBD2 (5 bases). V gave up 4 bases and J gave up 5 bases, with 18 bases separating them. The CDR3 consists of 15 residues. Germline V gene sequence: CDR1 SGHRS, CDR2 YFSETQ. The CDR3 nucleotides are TGCGCCAGCAGCGTTACCCCTAGCCATCAGGAGACCCAGTACTTC. It yields the protein CASSVTPSHQETQYF.

The chain recombines TRBV7-8 with TRBJ2-7, with a weak D call TRBD2 (6 bases). Germline V lookup: CDR1 SGHVS, CDR2 FQNEAQ. This CDR3 has 13 residues. The germline V and J ends were trimmed by 2 bases and 3 bases, with 8 bases remaining between them. The DNA of the CDR3 is TGTGCCAGCAGCTTACGACTAGTCTACGAGCAGTACTTC. This translates into CASSLRLVYEQYF. Together with reference TRBV7-8 and TRBJ2-7, the CDR3 gives the full variable domain: GAGVSQSPRYKVAKRGQDVALRCDPISGHVSLFWYQQALGQGPEFLTYFQNEAQLDKSGLPSDRFFAERPEGSVSTLKIQRTQQEDSAVYLCASSLRLVYEQYFGPGTRLTVT.

This clone was seen once. The rearrangement links TRBV28 to TRBJ1-6, with D tentatively TRBD1 (6 bases). The V gene's germline CDR1 is MDHEN and CDR2 SYDVKM. Trimming removed 3 bases from V and 10 bases from J, with 16 bases in between. There are 15 residues in the CDR3. CDR3 amino acids: CASSLKGDLSSPLHF. As DNA, the CDR3 is TGTGCCAGCAGTTTGAAGGGGGACCTCTCATCACCCCTCCACTTT.

The V and J genes are TRBV4-2 and TRBJ2-7; 14 positions match TRBD2. V was clipped by 0 bases and J by 0 bases; unmatched bases: 7. Germline CDR1 LGHNA, CDR2 YNFKEQ. The CDR3 sequence is 19 residues long. The CDR3 DNA follows: TGTGCCAGCAGCCAAGATCCTTGGACTAGCGGGGGGCACTCCTACGAGCAGTACTTC. This codes for CASSQDPWTSGGHSYEQYF.